This is a list of T cell receptor beta chains from one sample in a study of T-cell memory formation after mild COVID-19. In TCRdb, the 5' RACE reads were re-called with MiXCR into one record per CDR3 protein. The table includes about 100,000 distinct CDR3 sequences, around 10% detected once. The material sequenced was PBMCs or a T cell subset sorted from them (not recorded which). These TCRs come from a man younger than 35 who had mild COVID-19 (a few samples of this study predate the infection). Cell type and time point are not known. The CDR3 runs from the conserved cysteine through the conserved F or W.

v_call cdr3_aa
TRBV6-2/TRBV6-3 CASSYLGDGETQYF
TRBV20-1 CSVHFLAGSDTQYF
TRBV7-9 CASSLIAVNEQFF
TRBV4-3 CASSQWTGGRYEQYF
TRBV12-3/TRBV12-4 CASSLVQGAVGYTF
TRBV7-2 CASSSWMNTEAFF
TRBV6-5 CASSYFSGRSGELFF
TRBV11-1 CASSFRGNYNEQFF
TRBV19 CASSILVNNEQFF
TRBV28 CASSPRQGYNQPQHF
TRBV7-9 CASSFPTGEFGETQYF
TRBV20-1 CSARDPGRTEAFF
TRBV11-3 CASSLRDTYEQYF
TRBV4-2 CASSQDLGWGGETQYF
TRBV7-9 CASSLEDNEQFF
TRBV11-2 CASGPGLAGETYEQYF
TRBV12-3/TRBV12-4 CASSKWTEKNTGELFF
TRBV7-9 CASGYILSGGRETQYF
TRBV12-3/TRBV12-4 CASSIPRRPDNEQFF
TRBV11-2 CASSLDVGGAGEETQYF
TRBV6-1 CASSLEASSYNEQFF
TRBV5-1 CASSFRGNTEAFF
TRBV7-2 CASSLPRFWGGDEQFF
TRBV2 CASSGHTTGNQPQHF
TRBV7-8 CASSVDRSEAFF
TRBV19 CASSPLGADSYTGELFF
TRBV5-3 CARSLDGISTDTQYF
TRBV11-3 CASSLGTGQETQYF
TRBV5-1 CASGPYRSNTGELFF
TRBV23-1 CASSANCNQPQHF
TRBV7-9 CASSGMSGDSYNEQFF
TRBV4-3 CASSQDSPGHLTQYF
TRBV29-1 CSAKTGDTEAFF